The entry below gives a single T cell receptor (beta chain) sequence along with its context. Some clones are missing from TCRdb's copy, which holds only in-frame ones; the method was immunoSEQ multiplex PCR. The table records 75,000 to 80,000 clones, about nine tenths of them present only once. The data derive from a study of control samples from healthy donors and cancer patients. The CDR3 is 12 amino acids. With 3 bases removed from V and 9 bases from J, the gap between germline ends came to 10 bases. CDR1 SNHLY and CDR2 FYNNEI come from the germline V gene. The sample consisted of PBMCs. The chain employs TRBV2 and TRBJ2-3, with unresolved D. This clonotype originated in a woman between 45 and 65 years old with colorectal cancer. The CDR3 here is CASSEAQITQYF. As DNA, the CDR3 is TGTGCCAGCAGTGAGGCCCAGATCACGCAGTATTTT.